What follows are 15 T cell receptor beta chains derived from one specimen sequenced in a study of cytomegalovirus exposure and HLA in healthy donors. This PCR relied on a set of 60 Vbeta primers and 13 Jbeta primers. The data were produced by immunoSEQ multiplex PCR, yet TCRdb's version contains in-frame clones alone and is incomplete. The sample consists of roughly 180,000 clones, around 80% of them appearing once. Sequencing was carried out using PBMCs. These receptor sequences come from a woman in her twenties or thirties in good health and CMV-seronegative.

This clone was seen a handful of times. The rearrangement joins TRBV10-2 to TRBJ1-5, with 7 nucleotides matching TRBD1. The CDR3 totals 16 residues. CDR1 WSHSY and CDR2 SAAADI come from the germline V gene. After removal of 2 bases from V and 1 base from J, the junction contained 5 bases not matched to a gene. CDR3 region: CASSEPQGVSNQPQHF. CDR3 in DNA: TGCGCCAGCAGTGAGCCCCAGGGGGTGAGCAATCAGCCCCAGCATTTT.

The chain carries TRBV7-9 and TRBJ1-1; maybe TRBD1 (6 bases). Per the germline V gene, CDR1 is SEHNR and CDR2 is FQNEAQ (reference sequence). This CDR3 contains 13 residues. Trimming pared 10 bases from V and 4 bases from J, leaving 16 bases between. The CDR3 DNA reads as TGTGCCACCCGGTCAGGGGATGTCACTGAAGCTTTCTTT. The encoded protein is CATRSGDVTEAFF.

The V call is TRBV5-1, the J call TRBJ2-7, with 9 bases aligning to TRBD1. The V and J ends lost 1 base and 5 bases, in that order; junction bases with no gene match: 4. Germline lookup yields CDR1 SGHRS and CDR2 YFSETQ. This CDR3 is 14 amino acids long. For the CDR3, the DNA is TGCGCCAGCAGCTTGCGAGGACAGGGGCACGAGCAGTACTTC. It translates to CASSLRGQGHEQYF. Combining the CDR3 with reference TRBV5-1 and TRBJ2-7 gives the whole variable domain KAGVTQTPRYLIKTRGQQVTLSCSPISGHRSVSWYQQTPGQGLQFLFEYFSETQRNKGNFPGRFSGRQFSNSRSEMNVSTLELGDSALYLCASSLRGQGHEQYFGPGTRLTVT.

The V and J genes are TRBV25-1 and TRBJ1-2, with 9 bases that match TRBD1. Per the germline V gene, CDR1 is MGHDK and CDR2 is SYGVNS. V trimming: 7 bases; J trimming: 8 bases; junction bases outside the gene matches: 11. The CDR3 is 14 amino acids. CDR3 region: CASTYGQGPGGYTF. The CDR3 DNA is TGTGCCAGCACCTACGGACAGGGGCCGGGGGGCTACACCTTC.

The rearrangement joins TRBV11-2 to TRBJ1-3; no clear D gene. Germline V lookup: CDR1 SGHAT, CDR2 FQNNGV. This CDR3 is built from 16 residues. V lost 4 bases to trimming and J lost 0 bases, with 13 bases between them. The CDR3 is CASSSRLTSSGNTIYF. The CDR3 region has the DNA TGTGCCAGCAGCTCGCGGCTGACGAGCTCTGGAAACACCATATATTTT.

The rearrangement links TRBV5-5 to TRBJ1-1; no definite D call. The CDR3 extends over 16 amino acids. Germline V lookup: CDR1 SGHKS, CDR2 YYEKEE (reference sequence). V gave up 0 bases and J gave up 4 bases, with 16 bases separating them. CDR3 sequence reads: CASSLGVRAVSTEAFF. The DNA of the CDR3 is TGTGCCAGCAGCTTGGGCGTGAGGGCCGTAAGCACTGAAGCTTTCTTT.

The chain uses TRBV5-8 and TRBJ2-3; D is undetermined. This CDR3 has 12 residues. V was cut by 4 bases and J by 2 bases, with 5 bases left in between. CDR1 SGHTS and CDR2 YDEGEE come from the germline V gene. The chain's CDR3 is CASSVLTDTQYF. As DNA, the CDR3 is TGTGCCAGCAGCGTACTCACAGATACGCAGTATTTT.

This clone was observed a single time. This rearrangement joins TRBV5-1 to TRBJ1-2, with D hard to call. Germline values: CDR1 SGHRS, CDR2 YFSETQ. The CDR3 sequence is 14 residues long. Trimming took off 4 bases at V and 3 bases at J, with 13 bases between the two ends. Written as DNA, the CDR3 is TGCGCCAGCAGCCCGGGCGGAGGAGACTATGGCTACACCTTC. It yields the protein CASSPGGGDYGYTF.

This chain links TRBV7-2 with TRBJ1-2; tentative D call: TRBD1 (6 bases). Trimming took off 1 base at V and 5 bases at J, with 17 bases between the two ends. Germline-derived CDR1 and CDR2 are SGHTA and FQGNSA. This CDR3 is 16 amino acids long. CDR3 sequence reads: CASSLGAGERLYGYTF. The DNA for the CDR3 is TGTGCCAGCAGCTTAGGGGCAGGGGAAAGATTGTATGGCTACACCTTC.

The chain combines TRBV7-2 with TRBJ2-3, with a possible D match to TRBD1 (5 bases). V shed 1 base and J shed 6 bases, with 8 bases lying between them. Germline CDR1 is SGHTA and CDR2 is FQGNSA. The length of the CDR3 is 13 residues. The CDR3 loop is CASSLGTKDTQYF. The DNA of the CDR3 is TGTGCCAGCAGCTTAGGGACAAAGGATACGCAGTATTTT.

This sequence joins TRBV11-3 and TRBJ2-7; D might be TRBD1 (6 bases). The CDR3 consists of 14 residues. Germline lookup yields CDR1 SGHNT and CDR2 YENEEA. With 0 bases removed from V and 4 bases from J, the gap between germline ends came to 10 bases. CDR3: CASSLDRGRYEQYF. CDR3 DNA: TGTGCCAGCAGCTTAGATAGGGGGAGATACGAGCAGTACTTC.

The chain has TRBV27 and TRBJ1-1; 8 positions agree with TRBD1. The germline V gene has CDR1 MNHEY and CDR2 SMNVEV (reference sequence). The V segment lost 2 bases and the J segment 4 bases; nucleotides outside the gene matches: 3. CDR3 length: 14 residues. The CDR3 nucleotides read TGTGCCAGCAGTTTACCGGACAGGGCCACTGAAGCTTTCTTT. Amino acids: CASSLPDRATEAFF.

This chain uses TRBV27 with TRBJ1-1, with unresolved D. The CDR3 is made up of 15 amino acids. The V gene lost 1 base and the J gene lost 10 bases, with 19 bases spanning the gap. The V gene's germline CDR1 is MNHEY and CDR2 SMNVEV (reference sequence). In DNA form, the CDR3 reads TGTGCCAGCAGTTTATTCTGGGGTCGAGGGATGTTAGCTTTCTTT. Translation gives CASSLFWGRGMLAFF.

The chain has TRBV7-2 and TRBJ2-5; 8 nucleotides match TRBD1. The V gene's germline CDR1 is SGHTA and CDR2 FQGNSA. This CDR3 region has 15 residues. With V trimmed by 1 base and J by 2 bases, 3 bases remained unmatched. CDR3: CASSLGYRGQETQYF. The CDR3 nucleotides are TGTGCCAGCAGCTTAGGGTACAGGGGGCAAGAGACCCAGTACTTC.

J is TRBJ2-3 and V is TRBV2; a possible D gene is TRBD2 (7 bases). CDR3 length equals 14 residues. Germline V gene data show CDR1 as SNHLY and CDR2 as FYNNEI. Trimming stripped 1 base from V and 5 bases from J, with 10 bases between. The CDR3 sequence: CASSEGGGLDTQYF. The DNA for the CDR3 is TGTGCCAGCAGTGAAGGGGGGGGGCTAGATACGCAGTATTTT.